The clone carrying this T cell receptor beta chain was recorded at least ten times. Its specificity is unknown. Unique molecular identifiers were incorporated during preparation of the TCRbeta library. MiXCR, run by TCRdb on the PCR reads, gives a single entry per CDR3 protein. The data show 250,000 to 400,000 distinct CDR3 sequences, approximately 23% seen once. The CDR3 runs 14 residues. Germline V lookup: CDR1 SGHRS, CDR2 YFSETQ. V shed 2 bases and J shed 7 bases, with 12 bases lying between them. The data stem from a study of T-cell reconstitution after alpha-beta-depleted transplantation in children. General observations from the study: Surviving recipient T cells and thymic progenitors produced the high day-60 TCRbeta diversity seen in some patients. At the one-year point after transplant, T-cell counts and TCRbeta diversity were found to come mostly from T cells that had been newly produced. Expanded graft clones numbering several hundred reportedly gave rise to alpha-beta T cells about two months after transplant.

Sequenced here: PBMCs, mostly from graft donor cells, sampled 180 days after TCRalphabeta/CD19-depleted stem cell transplant. This sequence joins TRBV5-1 and TRBJ2-2, with a weak D call TRBD1 (6 bases). This clonotype was obtained from a male patient aged 5 to 17 who had a stem cell transplant for acute lymphoblastic leukemia, so the T cells may come from the graft donor. CDR3 sequence: CASSFYRAGGELFF. DNA of the CDR3: TGCGCCAGCAGCTTCTACAGGGCCGGCGGGGAGCTGTTTTTT.